A selection of T cell receptor beta chains follows, all from one sample in a study of T cell clones after liver transplantation. Produced via immunoSEQ multiplex PCR; TCRdb's table is partial and in-frame only. The table shows 60,000 or so clones, with around 75% occurring only once. The specimen comprised CD4+ T cells from blood, sampled before liver transplant. These TCRs come from a human donor who received a liver transplant. CDR3s include the opening cysteine and the closing phenylalanine or tryptophan. The order of the fields is CDR3 DNA, CDR3 protein, J gene, clone size, V gene, CDR3 length, D gene. D genes are given only for firm matches. A row's size may be missing; if present it is once, few, many or a size class.

TGTGCCAGCAGCCTAACCCGACAGGACGTCTATGGCTACACCTTC,CASSLTRQDVYGYTF,TRBJ1-2,NA,TRBV11-1,15,NA
TGTGCCAGCAGCTCCCGACTAGTGCGCACAGATACGCAGTATTTT,CASSSRLVRTDTQYF,TRBJ2-3,many,TRBV7-9,15,NA
TGTGCCAGCAGTTTATCGGGGACAGAACCCGGAAACACCATATATTTT,CASSLSGTEPGNTIYF,TRBJ1-3,once,TRBV28,16,TRBD1
TGTGCCAGCAGCGTAGGGGAGGGGCGAACTGAAGCTTTCTTT,CASSVGEGRTEAFF,TRBJ1-1,NA,TRBV9,14,NA
TGCGCCAGTCGAGAGACAGCGAACACCGGGGAGCTGTTTTTT,CASRETANTGELFF,TRBJ2-2,NA,TRBV10-2,14,NA
TGTGCCAGCAGGCCCAGACAGGGGGACTATGGCTACACCTTC,CASRPRQGDYGYTF,TRBJ1-2,NA,TRBV6-1,14,TRBD1
TGTGCCAGCAGCGCACGTACAGGGTCCACTGAAGCTTTCTTT,CASSARTGSTEAFF,TRBJ1-1,NA,TRBV7-2,14,NA
TGTGCCAGCAGGTTGAACGGAGCGAGGAACAATCAGCCCCAGCATTTT,CASRLNGARNNQPQHF,TRBJ1-5,NA,TRBV28,16,NA
NA,CASSPFGQGATF,TRBJ1-2,NA,TRBV6-5,12,NA
TGTGCCAGCAGTGAACCTCGTCCCACAGATACGCAGTATTTT,CASSEPRPTDTQYF,TRBJ2-3,NA,TRBV25-1,14,NA
TGTGCCAGCAGCTTCCATTTTCAAGAGACCCAGTACTTC,CASSFHFQETQYF,TRBJ2-5,NA,TRBV7-2,13,NA
TGTGCCAGCAGACCAGACAGGGACGGCTCCTACGAGCAGTACTTC,CASRPDRDGSYEQYF,TRBJ2-7,NA,TRBV7-9,15,TRBD1
TGTGCCAGCAGCTTAGAAAGGGGGAAAGGAAACACCATATATTTT,CASSLERGKGNTIYF,TRBJ1-3,NA,TRBV11-2,15,NA
TGTGCCAGCAGTGAAGGGGTTGGGACAGGGGGCAGGTATAGCAATCAGCCCCAGCATTTT,CASSEGVGTGGRYSNQPQHF,TRBJ1-5,NA,TRBV6-1,20,TRBD1
TGTGCCAGCTCACCCAACTCCTTAAACAATCAGCCCCAGCATTTT,CASSPNSLNNQPQHF,TRBJ1-5,NA,TRBV18,15,NA
TGCGCCAGCAGCTTGGTAACTAGCGGGAGTGGGACCCAGTACTTC,CASSLVTSGSGTQYF,TRBJ2-5,once,TRBV5-1,15,TRBD2